This record looks at one T cell receptor (beta chain) sequence and its context. Its antigen is undetermined. Clones were read by immunoSEQ multiplex PCR, and TCRdb kept only the in-frame ones, dropping some. The sample has approximately 160,000 clones, around nine tenths seen once. The sample comes from a study of cytomegalovirus exposure and HLA in healthy donors. CDR3 length: 17 residues. The V and J ends lost 5 bases and 4 bases, in that order; junction bases with no gene match: 13. The V gene's germline CDR1 is SGHAT and CDR2 FQNNGV. The study drew the donors from its approximately 130-subject validation cohort, separate from the roughly 700-subject first cohort. Study-wide findings and caveats: According to the study, roughly 160 TCR beta chains were cytomegalovirus-associated. Rarity marked most TCR sequences, yet some public TCRs occurred in many donors.

The TCR comes from a man in his late teens or twenties in good health and CMV-seropositive. V gene TRBV11-2 combines with J gene TRBJ2-5; 10 nucleotides align to TRBD2. The sample consisted of PBMCs. This CDR3 reads CASSRDTSGKRAETQYF. CDR3 nucleotides: TGTGCCAGCAGCCGGGATACTAGCGGGAAGCGGGCAGAGACCCAGTACTTC. The variable domain in full, completed from reference TRBV11-2 and TRBJ2-5, reads EAGVAQSPRYKIIEKRQSVAFWCNPISGHATLYWYQQILGQGPKLLIQFQNNGVVDDSQLPKDRFSAERLKGVDSTLKIQPAKLEDSAVYLCASSRDTSGKRAETQYFGPGTRLLVL.